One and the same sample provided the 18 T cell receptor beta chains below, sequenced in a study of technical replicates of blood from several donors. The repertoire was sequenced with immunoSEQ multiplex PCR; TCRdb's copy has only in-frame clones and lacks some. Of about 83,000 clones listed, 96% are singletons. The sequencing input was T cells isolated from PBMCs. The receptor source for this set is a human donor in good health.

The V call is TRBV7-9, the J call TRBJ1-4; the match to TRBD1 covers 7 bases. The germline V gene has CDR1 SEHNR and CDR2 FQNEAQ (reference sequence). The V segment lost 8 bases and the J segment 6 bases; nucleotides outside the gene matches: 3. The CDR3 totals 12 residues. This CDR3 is CASDREDEKLFF. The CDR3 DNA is TGTGCCAGCGACAGGGAGGATGAAAAACTGTTTTTT.

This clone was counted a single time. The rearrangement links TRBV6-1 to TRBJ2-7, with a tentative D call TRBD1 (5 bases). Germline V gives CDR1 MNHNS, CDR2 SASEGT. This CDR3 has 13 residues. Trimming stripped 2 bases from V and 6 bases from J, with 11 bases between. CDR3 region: CASSERTIGEQYF. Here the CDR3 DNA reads TGTGCCAGCAGTGAAAGGACAATTGGCGAGCAGTACTTC.

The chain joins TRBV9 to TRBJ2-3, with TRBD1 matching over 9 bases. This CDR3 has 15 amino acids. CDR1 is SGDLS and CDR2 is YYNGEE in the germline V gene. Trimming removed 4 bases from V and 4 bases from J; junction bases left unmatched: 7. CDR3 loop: CASSQRTGDPDTQYF. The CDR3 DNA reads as TGTGCCAGCAGCCAGAGGACAGGGGACCCAGATACGCAGTATTTT.

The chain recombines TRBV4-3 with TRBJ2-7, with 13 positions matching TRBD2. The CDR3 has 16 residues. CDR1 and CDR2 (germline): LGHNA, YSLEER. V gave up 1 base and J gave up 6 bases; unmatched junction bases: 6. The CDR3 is CASSQGLAGGAVEQYF. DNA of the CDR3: TGCGCCAGCAGCCAAGGACTAGCGGGAGGTGCTGTCGAGCAGTACTTC.

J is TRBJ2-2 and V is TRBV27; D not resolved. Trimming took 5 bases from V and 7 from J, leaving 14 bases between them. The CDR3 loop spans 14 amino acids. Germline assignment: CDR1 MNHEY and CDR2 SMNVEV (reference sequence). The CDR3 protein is CASSPEEIGGELFF. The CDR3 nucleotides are TGTGCCAGCAGTCCTGAGGAAATTGGCGGGGAGCTGTTTTTT.

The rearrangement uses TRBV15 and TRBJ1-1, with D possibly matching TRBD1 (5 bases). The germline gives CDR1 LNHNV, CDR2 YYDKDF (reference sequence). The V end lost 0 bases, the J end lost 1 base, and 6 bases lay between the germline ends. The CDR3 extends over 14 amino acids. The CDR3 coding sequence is TGTGCCACCAGCAGAGAGACAGCGAACACTGAAGCTTTCTTT. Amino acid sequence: CATSRETANTEAFF.

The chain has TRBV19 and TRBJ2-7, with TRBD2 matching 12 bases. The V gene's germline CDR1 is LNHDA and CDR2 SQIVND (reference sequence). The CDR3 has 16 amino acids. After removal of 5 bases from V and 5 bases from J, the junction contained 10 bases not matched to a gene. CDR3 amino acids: CASSGGGTSGFHEQYF. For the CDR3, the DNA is TGTGCCAGTAGTGGGGGAGGGACTAGCGGGTTCCACGAGCAGTACTTC.

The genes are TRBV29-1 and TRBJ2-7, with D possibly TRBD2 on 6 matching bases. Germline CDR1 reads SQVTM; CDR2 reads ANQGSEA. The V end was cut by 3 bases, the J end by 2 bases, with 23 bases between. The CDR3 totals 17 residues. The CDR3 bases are TGCAGCGTTGAGGTTTTTTTTGTTGCGGAGGGAACCTACGAGCAGTACTTC. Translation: CSVEVFFVAEGTYEQYF.

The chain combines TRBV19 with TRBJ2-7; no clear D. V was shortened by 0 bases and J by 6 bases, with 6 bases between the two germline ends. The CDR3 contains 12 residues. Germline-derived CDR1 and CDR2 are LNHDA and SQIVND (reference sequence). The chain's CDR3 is CASSIDLSEQYF. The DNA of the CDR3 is TGTGCCAGTAGTATAGATCTCAGCGAGCAGTACTTC.

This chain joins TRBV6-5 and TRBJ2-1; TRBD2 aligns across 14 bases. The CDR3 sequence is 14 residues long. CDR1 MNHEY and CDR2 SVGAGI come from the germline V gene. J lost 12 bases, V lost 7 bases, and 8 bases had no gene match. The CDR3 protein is CASTGLAGGIRQFF. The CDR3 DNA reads TGTGCCAGCACTGGACTAGCGGGAGGTATAAGGCAGTTCTTC.

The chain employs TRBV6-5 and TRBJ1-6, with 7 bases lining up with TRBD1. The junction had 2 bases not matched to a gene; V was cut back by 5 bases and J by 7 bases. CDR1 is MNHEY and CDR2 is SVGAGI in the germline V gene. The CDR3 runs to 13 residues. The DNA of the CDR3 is TGTGCCAGCAGTAGACAGGGCAATTCACCCCTCCACTTT. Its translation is CASSRQGNSPLHF.

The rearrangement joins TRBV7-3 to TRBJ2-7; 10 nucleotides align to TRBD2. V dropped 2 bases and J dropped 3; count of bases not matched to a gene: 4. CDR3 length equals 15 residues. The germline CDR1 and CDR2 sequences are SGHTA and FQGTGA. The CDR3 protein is CASSLLASGSYEQYF. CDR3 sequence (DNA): TGTGCCAGCAGCTTATTGGCTAGCGGGAGCTACGAGCAGTACTTC.

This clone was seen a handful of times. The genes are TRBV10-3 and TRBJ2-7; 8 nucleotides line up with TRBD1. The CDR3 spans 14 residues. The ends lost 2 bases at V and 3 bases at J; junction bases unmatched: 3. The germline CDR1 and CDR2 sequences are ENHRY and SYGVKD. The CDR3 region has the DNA TGTGCCATCAGTGAGAGGGACAGGAGCTACGAGCAGTACTTC. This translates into CAISERDRSYEQYF.

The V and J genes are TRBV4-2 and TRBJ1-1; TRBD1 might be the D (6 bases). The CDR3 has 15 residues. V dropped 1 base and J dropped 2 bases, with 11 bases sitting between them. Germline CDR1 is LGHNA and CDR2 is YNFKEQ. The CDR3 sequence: CASSQADRENTEAFF. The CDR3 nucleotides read TGTGCCAGCAGCCAAGCGGACAGAGAAAACACTGAAGCTTTCTTT.

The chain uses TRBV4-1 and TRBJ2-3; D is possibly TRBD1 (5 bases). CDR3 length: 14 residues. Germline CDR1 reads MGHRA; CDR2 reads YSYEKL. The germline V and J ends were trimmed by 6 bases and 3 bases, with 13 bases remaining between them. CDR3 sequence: CASSPGIRTDTQYF. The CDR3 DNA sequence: TGCGCCAGCAGTCCAGGGATCAGGACAGATACGCAGTATTTT.

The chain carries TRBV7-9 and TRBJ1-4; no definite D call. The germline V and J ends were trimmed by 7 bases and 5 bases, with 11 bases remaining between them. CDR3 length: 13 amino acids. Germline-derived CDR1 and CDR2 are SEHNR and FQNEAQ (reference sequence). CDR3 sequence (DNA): TGTGCCAGCACATACAGATTAAATGAAAAACTGTTTTTT. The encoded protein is CASTYRLNEKLFF.

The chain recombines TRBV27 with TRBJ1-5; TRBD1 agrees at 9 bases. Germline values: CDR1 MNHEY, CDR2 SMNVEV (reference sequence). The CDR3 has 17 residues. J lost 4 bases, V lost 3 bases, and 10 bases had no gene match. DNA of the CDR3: TGTGCCAGCAGTTTTTACGGGACAGGGTCCCTAAATCAGCCCCAGCATTTT. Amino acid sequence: CASSFYGTGSLNQPQHF.

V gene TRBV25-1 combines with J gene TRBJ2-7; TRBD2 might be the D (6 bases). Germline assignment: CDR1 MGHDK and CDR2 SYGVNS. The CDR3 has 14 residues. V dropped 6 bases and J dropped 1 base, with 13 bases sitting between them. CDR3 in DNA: TGTGCCAGCAGAAGGGACTTGGGTTCCTACGAGCAGTACTTC. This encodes CASRRDLGSYEQYF.